These 25 T cell receptor beta chains came from one sample sequenced in a study of cytomegalovirus exposure and HLA in healthy donors. Vbeta (60) and Jbeta (13) primers were used in the PCR. This table comes from immunoSEQ multiplex PCR, and its TCRdb copy is limited to in-frame clones, with some not included. The table has about 120,000 clones, around two thirds seen once; the top ten hold less than 9%. What was sequenced was PBMCs. The receptors derive from a woman aged 40 to 50 in good health and CMV-seropositive.

Concerning this clone itself: A read error may produce the germline difference seen at one junction end. J is TRBJ1-2 and V is TRBV7-8; D ambiguous. The germline V gene has CDR1 SGHVS and CDR2 FQNEAQ. This CDR3 comprises 12 residues. The CDR3, as DNA: TGTTCCAGCAGCTCTCTTCTAAGTGGCTACACCTTC. This translates into CSSSSLLSGYTF.

This clone was found a few times. The chain couples TRBV9 to TRBJ2-3, with TRBD2 matching over 9 bases. The CDR3 spans 15 residues. Germline assignment: CDR1 SGDLS and CDR2 YYNGEE. The junction had 2 bases not matched to a gene; V was cut back by 3 bases and J by 0 bases. Here the CDR3 reads CASSAGTSSTDTQYF. In DNA, the CDR3 is TGTGCCAGCAGCGCCGGGACTAGCAGCACAGATACGCAGTATTTT.

The chain combines TRBV5-6 with TRBJ2-1; 9 positions agree with TRBD1. The CDR3 is 13 amino acids. Germline trimming cut 7 bases from V and 7 bases from J; bases unmatched to any gene: 6. Per germline, CDR1 SGHDT and CDR2 YYEEEE. The CDR3 bases are TGTGCCAGCGACAGGGGGGTTGGGAATGAGCAGTTCTTC. Its translation: CASDRGVGNEQFF.

The chain employs TRBV6-1 and TRBJ2-4, with D possibly TRBD2 on 5 matching bases. This CDR3 is built from 15 residues. Germline CDR1 MNHNS, CDR2 SASEGT. The V and J ends lost 3 bases and 0 bases respectively, with 9 bases between them. The CDR3 spells CASSELGLAKNIQYF. CDR3 nucleotide sequence: TGTGCCAGCAGTGAGTTAGGACTAGCCAAAAACATTCAGTACTTC.

V usage is TRBV6-1 and J usage is TRBJ1-2; 9 bases fit TRBD1. CDR3 length equals 15 residues. V lost 6 bases to trimming and J lost 2 bases; unmatched junction nucleotides: 7. Germline V gene data show CDR1 as MNHNS and CDR2 as SASEGT. The CDR3, as DNA: TGTGCCAGCAGCCTAGGACAGGGGACCAACTATGGCTACACCTTC. Its protein is CASSLGQGTNYGYTF.

There are a few counts of this clone. This chain joins TRBV7-9 and TRBJ2-1, with a weak D call TRBD2 (5 bases). Looked up from germline, CDR1 is SEHNR and CDR2 is FQNEAQ (reference sequence). The V and J ends lost 1 base and 5 bases respectively, with 12 bases between them. CDR3 size: 15 residues. For the CDR3, the DNA is TGTGCCAGCAGCTTAGGGGTCGGGGTAAACAATGAGCAGTTCTTC. This gives the protein CASSLGVGVNNEQFF.

The chain recombines TRBV9 with TRBJ1-1, with 7 bases that match TRBD1. The CDR3 covers 14 residues. Per germline, CDR1 SGDLS and CDR2 YYNGEE. Losses at the gene ends were 4 bases for V and 5 bases for J; bases not matched to a gene: 8. The CDR3 region is CASSPRQGLTEAFF. The DNA of the CDR3 is TGTGCCAGCAGCCCGCGACAGGGTCTAACTGAAGCTTTCTTT.

The chain carries TRBV7-9 and TRBJ1-5; D is unclear. CDR1 and CDR2 from the germline V gene are SEHNR and FQNEAQ (reference sequence). V dropped 5 bases and J dropped 3 bases, with 14 bases sitting between them. This CDR3 is built from 15 residues. Here the CDR3 reads CASSAGVFNNQPQHF. In DNA form, the CDR3 reads TGTGCCAGCAGCGCCGGGGTTTTTAACAATCAGCCCCAGCATTTT.

The gene calls are TRBV15 and TRBJ2-5, with D possibly TRBD1 on 7 matching bases. Germline-derived CDR1 and CDR2 are LNHNV and YYDKDF (reference sequence). This CDR3 is 16 amino acids long. Trimming took 7 bases from V and 2 from J, leaving 20 bases between them. Here the CDR3 DNA reads TGTGCCACCACCCGGGAGACAGGGTCATGGCAAGAGACCCAGTACTTC. Protein: CATTRETGSWQETQYF.

The chain combines TRBV12-5 with TRBJ1-6; possible D gene TRBD1, 6 bases. The V end lost 0 bases, the J end lost 5 bases, and 20 bases lay between the germline ends. This CDR3 is built from 19 residues. Germline loops: CDR1 LGHNT, CDR2 FRNRAP. The DNA of the CDR3 is TGTGCTAGTGGTTTGGTACTTGGCATATGGGACAAGAATAATTCACCCCTCCACTTT. This gives the protein CASGLVLGIWDKNNSPLHF.

V is TRBV11-2 and J is TRBJ1-1; 7 bases fit TRBD1. Germline V lookup: CDR1 SGHAT, CDR2 FQNNGV. V lost 1 base, J lost 3 bases, and 11 bases stayed unmatched. The CDR3 sequence is 17 residues long. The CDR3 DNA is TGTGCCAGCAGCTTAGTAGGTAAGGGGGCGCCGGACACTGAAGCTTTCTTT. Translation gives CASSLVGKGAPDTEAFF.

This rearrangement joins TRBV5-6 to TRBJ2-3; TRBD2 is a possible D gene (7 bases). The CDR3 is 14 amino acids. The V gene's germline CDR1 is SGHDT and CDR2 YYEEEE. The germline V and J ends were trimmed by 7 bases and 1 base, with 13 bases remaining between them. In DNA form, the CDR3 reads TGTGCCAGCCTAGGGGGGGCCGGCACAGATACGCAGTATTTT. It codes for CASLGGAGTDTQYF.

The gene calls are TRBV5-6 and TRBJ1-1; unclear D gene. Germline V lookup: CDR1 SGHDT, CDR2 YYEEEE. Trimming left V 0 bases short and J 5 bases short, with 11 bases between. The CDR3 is 14 amino acids. As DNA, the CDR3 is TGTGCCAGCAGCTTGGCGTCCGGGTCGACTGAAGCTTTCTTT. Protein product: CASSLASGSTEAFF.

This clone was seen more than once but under ten times. The chain joins TRBV28 to TRBJ1-2; TRBD1 matches at 10 bases. The CDR3 is 16 residues long. Per germline, CDR1 MDHEN and CDR2 SYDVKM. V shed 3 bases, J shed 7 bases, and the junction held 11 bases outside the gene matches. CDR3 nucleotides: TGTGCCAGCAGTTTTCCGGAGGAAGACAGGGGGCTTGGCTACACCTTC. This codes for CASSFPEEDRGLGYTF.

This chain's CDR3 is CASSNGGFDTEAFF. The CDR3 bases are TGTGCCAGCAGCAACGGGGGGTTTGACACTGAAGCTTTCTTT. This sequence joins TRBV6-5 and TRBJ1-1; tentative D call: TRBD1 (5 bases). Germline CDR1 and CDR2: MNHEY and SVGAGI. This CDR3 contains 14 residues. V shed 6 bases and J shed 3 bases, with 14 bases lying between them.

As DNA, the CDR3 is TGTGCCAGCAGCCTTGGGGGAGGCTCCTACAATGAGCAGTTCTTC. Translating gives CASSLGGGSYNEQFF. J is TRBJ2-1 and V is TRBV7-9, with D possibly being TRBD2 (6 bases). Germline V lookup: CDR1 SEHNR, CDR2 FQNEAQ (reference sequence). V was cut by 5 bases and J by 0 bases, with 11 bases left in between. This CDR3 comprises 15 residues.

The genes are TRBV28 and TRBJ1-2; TRBD1 is a possible D gene (5 bases). CDR1 MDHEN and CDR2 SYDVKM come from the germline V gene. The length of the CDR3 is 13 residues. Trimming took 6 bases from V and 2 from J, leaving 10 bases between them. The DNA of the CDR3 is TGTGCCAGCAGGCAGGGCATCAACTATGGCTACACCTTC. This encodes CASRQGINYGYTF.

The CDR3 loop is CASSALGTSGYNEQFF. The DNA for the CDR3 is TGTGCCAGCAGCGCCCTAGGGACTAGCGGATACAATGAGCAGTTCTTC. V usage is TRBV9 and J usage is TRBJ2-1; 11 bases fit TRBD2. With V trimmed by 3 bases and J by 4 bases, 6 bases remained unmatched. This CDR3 contains 16 residues. In germline, CDR1 is SGDLS, CDR2 YYNGEE.

The chain couples TRBV28 to TRBJ1-3, with D unresolved. Germline CDR1 MDHEN, CDR2 SYDVKM. Trimming took off 8 bases at V and 0 bases at J, with 11 bases between the two ends. The CDR3 covers 14 residues. The CDR3 DNA is TGTGCCAGCGGGCGGGGTTCCTCTGGAAACACCATATATTTT. Its translation is CASGRGSSGNTIYF.

V gene TRBV6-1 combines with J gene TRBJ1-4; TRBD1 matches at 8 bases. V dropped 8 bases and J dropped 8; count of bases not matched to a gene: 10. Germline V gene data show CDR1 as MNHNS and CDR2 as SASEGT. CDR3 length: 14 residues. In DNA, the CDR3 is TGTGCCAGCGAGGAGCCCCGACAGGGGGAAAAACTGTTTTTT. Translated, it gives CASEEPRQGEKLFF.

CDR3: CASSQGGIDSLRSVKLFF. CDR3 coding DNA: TGTGCCAGCAGCCAAGGGGGCATTGACAGTTTGAGGAGTGTAAAACTGTTTTTT. V is TRBV14 and J is TRBJ1-4, with a tentative D call TRBD1 (5 bases). This CDR3 region has 18 residues. Germline CDR1 reads SGHDN; CDR2 reads FVKESK. The ends were cut back, 1 base at V and 10 bases at J, with 25 bases in the middle. Combining the CDR3 with reference TRBV14 and TRBJ1-4 gives the whole variable domain EAGVTQFPSHSVIEKGQTVTLRCDPISGHDNLYWYRRVMGKEIKFLLHFVKESKQDESGMPNNRFLAERTGGTYSTLKVQPAELEDSGVYFCASSQGGIDSLRSVKLFFGSGTQLSVL.

The rearrangement uses TRBV6-5 and TRBJ1-2, with a tentative D call TRBD1 (5 bases). The CDR3 contains 16 residues. CDR1 and CDR2 from the germline V gene are MNHEY and SVGAGI. Trimming took 0 bases from V and 1 from J, leaving 12 bases between them. CDR3 in DNA: TGTGCCAGCAGTTACTCGGGGCAGCCATATAACTATGGCTACACCTTC. This codes for CASSYSGQPYNYGYTF.

The chain carries TRBV27 and TRBJ1-3; no firm D call. Between the trimmed V and J ends, which lost 5 bases and 0 bases, there was a span of 14 bases. The germline V gene encodes CDR1 MNHEY and CDR2 SMNVEV (reference sequence). The CDR3 length is 16 residues. CDR3 region: CASSSLPGNSGNTIYF. Written as DNA, the CDR3 is TGTGCCAGCAGTAGTCTCCCAGGAAACTCTGGAAACACCATATATTTT.

J is TRBJ1-4 and V is TRBV30; D is perhaps TRBD1 (6 bases). This CDR3 comprises 16 residues. V lost 1 base, J lost 0 bases, and 12 bases lay in between. Germline assignment: CDR1 GTSNPN and CDR2 SVGIG (reference sequence). CDR3 DNA: TGTGCCTGGAGTGGTCGGGGGGCTGCAACTAATGAAAAACTGTTTTTT. Translating gives CAWSGRGAATNEKLFF. The full variable domain, completed using reference TRBV30 and TRBJ1-4, is SQTIHQWPATLVQPVGSPLSLECTVEGTSNPNLYWYRQAAGRGLQLLFYSVGIGQISSEVPQNLSASRPQDRQFILSSKKLLLSDSGFYLCAWSGRGAATNEKLFFGSGTQLSVL.

The CDR3 loop is CASSLAGGAVYEQYF. CDR3 sequence (DNA): TGTGCCAGCAGCTTAGCGGGGGGGGCCGTCTACGAGCAGTACTTC. The chain joins TRBV11-1 to TRBJ2-7; maybe TRBD2 (7 bases). The V end lost 0 bases, the J end lost 3 bases, and 12 bases lay between the germline ends. Germline V gene lookup returns CDR1 SGHAT and CDR2 FQDESV (reference sequence). This CDR3 is built from 15 residues. Full variable domain (remainder filled in from reference TRBV11-1 and TRBJ2-7): EAEVAQSPRYKITEKSQAVAFWCDPISGHATLYWYRQILGQGPELLVQFQDESVVDDSQLPKDRFSAERLKGVDSTLKIQPAELGDSAMYLCASSLAGGAVYEQYFGPGTRLTVT.